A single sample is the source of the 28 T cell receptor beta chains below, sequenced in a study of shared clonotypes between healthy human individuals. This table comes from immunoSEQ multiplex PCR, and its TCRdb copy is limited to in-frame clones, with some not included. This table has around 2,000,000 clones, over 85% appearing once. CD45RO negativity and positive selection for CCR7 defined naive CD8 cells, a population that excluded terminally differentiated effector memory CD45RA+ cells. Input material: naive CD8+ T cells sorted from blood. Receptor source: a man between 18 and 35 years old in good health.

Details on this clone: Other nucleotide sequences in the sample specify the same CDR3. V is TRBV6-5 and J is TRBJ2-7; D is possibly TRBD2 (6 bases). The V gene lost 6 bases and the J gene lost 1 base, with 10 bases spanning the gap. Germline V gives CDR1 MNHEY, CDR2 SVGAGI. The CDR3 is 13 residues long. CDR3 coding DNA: TGTGCCAGCAGCCCCGGACTATCCTACGAGCAGTACTTC. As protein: CASSPGLSYEQYF.

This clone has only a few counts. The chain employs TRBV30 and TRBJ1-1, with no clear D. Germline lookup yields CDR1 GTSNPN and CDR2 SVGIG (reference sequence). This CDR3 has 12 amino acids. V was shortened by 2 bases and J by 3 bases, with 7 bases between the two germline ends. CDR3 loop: CAWSPWDTEAFF. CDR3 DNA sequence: TGTGCCTGGAGTCCGTGGGACACTGAAGCTTTCTTT.

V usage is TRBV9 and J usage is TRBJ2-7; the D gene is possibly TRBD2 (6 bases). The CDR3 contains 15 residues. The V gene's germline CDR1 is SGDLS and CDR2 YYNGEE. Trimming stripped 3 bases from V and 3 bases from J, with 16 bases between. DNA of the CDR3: TGTGCCAGCAGCGAAGGAACAACGGGAGACTACGAGCAGTACTTC. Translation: CASSEGTTGDYEQYF. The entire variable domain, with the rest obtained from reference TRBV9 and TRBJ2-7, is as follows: DSGVTQTPKHLITATGQRVTLRCSPRSGDLSVYWYQQSLDQGLQFLIQYYNGEERAKGNILERFSAQQFPDLHSELNLSSLELGDSALYFCASSEGTTGDYEQYFGPGTRLTVT.

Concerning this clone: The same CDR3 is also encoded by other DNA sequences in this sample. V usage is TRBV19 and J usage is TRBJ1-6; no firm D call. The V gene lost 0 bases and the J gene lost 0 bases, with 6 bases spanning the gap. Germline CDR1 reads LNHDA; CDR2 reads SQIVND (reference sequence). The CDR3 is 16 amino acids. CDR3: CASSIDGSSYNSPLHF. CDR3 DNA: TGTGCCAGTAGTATAGATGGGAGCTCCTATAATTCACCCCTCCACTTT.

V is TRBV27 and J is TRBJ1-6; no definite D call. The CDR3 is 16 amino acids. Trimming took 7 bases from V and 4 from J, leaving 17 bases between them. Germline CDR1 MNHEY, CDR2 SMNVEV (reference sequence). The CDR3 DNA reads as TGTGCCAGCACCTCCGGCGGGCCATATTATAATTCACCCCTCCACTTT. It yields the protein CASTSGGPYYNSPLHF.

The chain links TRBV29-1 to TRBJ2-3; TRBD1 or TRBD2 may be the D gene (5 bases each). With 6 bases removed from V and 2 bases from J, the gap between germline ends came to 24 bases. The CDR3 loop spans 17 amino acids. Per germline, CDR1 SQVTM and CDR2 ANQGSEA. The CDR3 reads CSVGRVDGWGTTDTQYF. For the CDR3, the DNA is TGCAGCGTGGGACGGGTAGACGGGTGGGGGACCACAGATACGCAGTATTTT.

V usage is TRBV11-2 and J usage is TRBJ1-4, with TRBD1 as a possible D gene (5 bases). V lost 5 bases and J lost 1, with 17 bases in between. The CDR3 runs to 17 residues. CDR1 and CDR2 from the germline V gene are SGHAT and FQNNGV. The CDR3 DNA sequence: TGTGCCAGCAGCCCCCAGGTGGGGGGGGGAACTAATGAAAAACTGTTTTTT. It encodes CASSPQVGGGTNEKLFF.

In DNA, the CDR3 is TGTGCCAGTATTCGAGCGGGGAACTCCTACAATGAGCAGTTCTTC. Its translation is CASIRAGNSYNEQFF. The V call is TRBV19, the J call TRBJ2-1, with 7 bases aligning to TRBD2. Germline V gives CDR1 LNHDA, CDR2 SQIVND (reference sequence). The CDR3 is made up of 15 amino acids. Trimming cost V 7 bases and J 0 bases; bases outside gene matches: 6.

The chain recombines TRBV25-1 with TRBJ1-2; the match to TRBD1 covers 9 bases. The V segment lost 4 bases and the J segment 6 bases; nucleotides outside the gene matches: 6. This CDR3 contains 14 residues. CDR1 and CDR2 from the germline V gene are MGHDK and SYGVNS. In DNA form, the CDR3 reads TGTGCCAGCAGTGCCCCAAACAGGGGGCATGGCTACACCTTC. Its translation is CASSAPNRGHGYTF.

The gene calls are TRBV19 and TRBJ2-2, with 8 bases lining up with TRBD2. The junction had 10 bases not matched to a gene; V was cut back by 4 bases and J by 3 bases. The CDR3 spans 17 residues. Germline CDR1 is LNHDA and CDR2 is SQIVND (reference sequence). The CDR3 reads CASSTPLREEDTGELFF. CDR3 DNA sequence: TGTGCCAGTAGTACCCCATTGCGGGAGGAGGACACCGGGGAGCTGTTTTTT.

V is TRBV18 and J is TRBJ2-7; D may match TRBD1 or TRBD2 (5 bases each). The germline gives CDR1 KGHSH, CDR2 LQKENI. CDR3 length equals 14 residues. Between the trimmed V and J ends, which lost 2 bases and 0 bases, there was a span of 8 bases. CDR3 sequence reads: CASSPGGPSYEQYF. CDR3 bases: TGTGCCAGCTCACCAGGGGGACCCTCCTACGAGCAGTACTTC.

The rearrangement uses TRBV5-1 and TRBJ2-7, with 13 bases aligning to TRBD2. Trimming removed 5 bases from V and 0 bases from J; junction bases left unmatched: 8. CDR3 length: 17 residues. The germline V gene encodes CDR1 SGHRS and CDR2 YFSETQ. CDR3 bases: TGCGCCAGCAGGCCGACTAGCGGGGGGTTTAGCTCCTACGAGCAGTACTTC. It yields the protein CASRPTSGGFSSYEQYF.

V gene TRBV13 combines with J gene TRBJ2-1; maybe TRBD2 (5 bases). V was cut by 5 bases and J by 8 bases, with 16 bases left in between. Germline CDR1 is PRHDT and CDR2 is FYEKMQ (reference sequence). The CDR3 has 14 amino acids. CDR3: CASSPRRLADEQFF. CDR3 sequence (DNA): TGTGCCAGCAGCCCACGCAGGCTAGCAGATGAGCAGTTCTTC.

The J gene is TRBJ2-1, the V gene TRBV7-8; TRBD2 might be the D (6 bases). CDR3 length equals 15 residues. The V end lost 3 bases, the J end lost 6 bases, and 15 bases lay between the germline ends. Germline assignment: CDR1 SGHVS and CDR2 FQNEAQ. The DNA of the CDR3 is TGTGCCAGCAGCTTGATACTAGCAGTGGGCAATGAGCAGTTCTTC. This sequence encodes CASSLILAVGNEQFF.

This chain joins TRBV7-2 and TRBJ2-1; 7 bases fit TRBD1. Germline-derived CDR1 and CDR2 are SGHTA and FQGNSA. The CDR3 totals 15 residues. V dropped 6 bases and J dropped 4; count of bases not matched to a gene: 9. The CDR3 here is CASSRTGVRYNEQFF. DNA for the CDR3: TGTGCCAGCAGTCGAACAGGGGTTCGGTACAATGAGCAGTTCTTC. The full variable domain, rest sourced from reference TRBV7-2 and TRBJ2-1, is GAGVSQSPSNKVTEKGKDVELRCDPISGHTALYWYRQSLGQGLEFLIYFQGNSAPDKSGLPSDRFSAERTGGSVSTLTIQRTQQEDSAVYLCASSRTGVRYNEQFFGPGTRLTVL.

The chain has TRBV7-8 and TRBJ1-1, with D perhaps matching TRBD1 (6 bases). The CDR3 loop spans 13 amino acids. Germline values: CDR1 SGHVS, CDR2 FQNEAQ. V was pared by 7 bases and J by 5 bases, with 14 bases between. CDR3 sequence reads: CASTLGGRTEAFF. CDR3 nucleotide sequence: TGTGCCAGCACCCTAGGGGGGCGGACTGAAGCTTTCTTT.

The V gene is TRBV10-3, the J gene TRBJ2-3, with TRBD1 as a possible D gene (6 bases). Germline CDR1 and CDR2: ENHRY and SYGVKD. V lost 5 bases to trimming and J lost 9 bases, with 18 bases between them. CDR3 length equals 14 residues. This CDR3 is CAISSFDERGTQYF. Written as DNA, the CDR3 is TGTGCCATCAGTTCCTTTGACGAGAGGGGGACGCAGTATTTT.

DNA for the CDR3: TGTGCCAGTAGCACGACTAGCGTCTACGAGCAGTACTTC. It codes for CASSTTSVYEQYF. V gene TRBV19 combines with J gene TRBJ2-7; 8 bases align to TRBD2. V shed 6 bases, J shed 3 bases, and the junction held 4 bases outside the gene matches. Looked up from germline, CDR1 is LNHDA and CDR2 is SQIVND (reference sequence). The CDR3 has 13 residues.

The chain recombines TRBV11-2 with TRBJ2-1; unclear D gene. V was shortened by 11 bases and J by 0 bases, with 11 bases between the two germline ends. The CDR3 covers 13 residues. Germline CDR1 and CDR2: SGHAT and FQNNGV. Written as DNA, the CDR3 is TGTGCCGCCAGCGCTAGCTCCTACAATGAGCAGTTCTTC. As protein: CAASASSYNEQFF. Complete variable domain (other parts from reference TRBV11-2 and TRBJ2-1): EAGVAQSPRYKIIEKRQSVAFWCNPISGHATLYWYQQILGQGPKLLIQFQNNGVVDDSQLPKDRFSAERLKGVDSTLKIQPAKLEDSAVYLCAASASSYNEQFFGPGTRLTVL.

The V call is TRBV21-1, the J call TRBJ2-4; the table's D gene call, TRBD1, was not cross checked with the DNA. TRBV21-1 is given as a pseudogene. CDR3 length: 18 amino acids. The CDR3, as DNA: TGTGCCAGCAGCAAAGAGGGCGACAGGGGGGAGGCCAAAAACATTCAGTACTTC. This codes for CASSKEGDRGEAKNIQYF.

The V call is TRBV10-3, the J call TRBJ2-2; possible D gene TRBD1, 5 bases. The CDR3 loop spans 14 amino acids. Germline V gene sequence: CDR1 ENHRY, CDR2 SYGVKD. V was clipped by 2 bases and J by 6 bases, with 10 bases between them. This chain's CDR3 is CAISETGGAGELFF. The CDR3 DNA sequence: TGTGCCATCAGTGAGACAGGTGGCGCCGGGGAGCTGTTTTTT.

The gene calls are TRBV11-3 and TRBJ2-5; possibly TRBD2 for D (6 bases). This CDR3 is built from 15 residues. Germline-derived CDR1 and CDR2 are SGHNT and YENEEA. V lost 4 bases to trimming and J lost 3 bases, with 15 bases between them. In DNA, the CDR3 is TGTGCCAGCAGCTCAAGGGGTAGCGGTGAAGAGACCCAGTACTTC. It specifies CASSSRGSGEETQYF.

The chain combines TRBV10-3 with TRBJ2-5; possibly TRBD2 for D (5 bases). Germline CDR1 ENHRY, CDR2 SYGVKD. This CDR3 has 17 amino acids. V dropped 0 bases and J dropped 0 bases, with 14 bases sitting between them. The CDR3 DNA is TGTGCCATCAGTGAGTCGGCAGGACTGGGCTACCAAGAGACCCAGTACTTC. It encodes CAISESAGLGYQETQYF.

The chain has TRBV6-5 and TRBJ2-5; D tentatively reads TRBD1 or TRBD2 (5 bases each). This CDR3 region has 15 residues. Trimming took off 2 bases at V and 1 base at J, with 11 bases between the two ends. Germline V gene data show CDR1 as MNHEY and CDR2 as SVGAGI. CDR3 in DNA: TGTGCCAGCAGTTACGTGGGACGTAGCCAAGAGACCCAGTACTTC. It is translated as CASSYVGRSQETQYF.

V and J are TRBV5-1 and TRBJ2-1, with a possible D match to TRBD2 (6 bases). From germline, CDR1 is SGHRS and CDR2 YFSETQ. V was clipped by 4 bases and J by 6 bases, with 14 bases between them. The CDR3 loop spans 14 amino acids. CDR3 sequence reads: CASSDRLGRNEQFF. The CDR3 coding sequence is TGCGCCAGCAGCGATCGACTAGGTCGCAATGAGCAGTTCTTC.

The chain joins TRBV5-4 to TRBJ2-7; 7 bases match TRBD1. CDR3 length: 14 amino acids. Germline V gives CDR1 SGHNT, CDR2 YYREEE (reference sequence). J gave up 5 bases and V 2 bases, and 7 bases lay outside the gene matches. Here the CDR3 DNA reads TGTGCCAGCAGCTTCGTAGGGGGCAGGAACGAGCAGTACTTC. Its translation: CASSFVGGRNEQYF.

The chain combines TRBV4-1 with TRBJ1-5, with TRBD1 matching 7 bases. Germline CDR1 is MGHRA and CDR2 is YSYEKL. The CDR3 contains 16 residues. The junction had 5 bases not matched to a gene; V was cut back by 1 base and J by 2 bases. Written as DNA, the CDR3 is TGCGCCAGCAGCCAAGTGAGAGGGGGCGGCAATCAGCCCCAGCATTTT. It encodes CASSQVRGGGNQPQHF.

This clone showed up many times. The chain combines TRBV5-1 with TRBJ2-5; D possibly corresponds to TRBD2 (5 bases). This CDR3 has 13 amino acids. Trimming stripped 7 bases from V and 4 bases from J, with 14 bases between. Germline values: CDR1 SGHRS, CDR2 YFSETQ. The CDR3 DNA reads TGCGCCAGCCGAACTAGGACGGGAGAGACCCAGTACTTC. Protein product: CASRTRTGETQYF.